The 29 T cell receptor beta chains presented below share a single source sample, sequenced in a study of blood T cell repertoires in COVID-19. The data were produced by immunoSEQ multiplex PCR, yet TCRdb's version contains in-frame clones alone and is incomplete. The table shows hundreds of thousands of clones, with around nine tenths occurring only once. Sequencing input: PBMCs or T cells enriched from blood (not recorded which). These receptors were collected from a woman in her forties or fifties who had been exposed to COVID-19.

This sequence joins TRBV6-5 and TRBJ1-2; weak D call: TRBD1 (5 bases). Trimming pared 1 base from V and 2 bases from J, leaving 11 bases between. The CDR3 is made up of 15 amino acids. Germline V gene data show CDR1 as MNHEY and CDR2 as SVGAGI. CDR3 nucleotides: TGTGCCAGCAGTTACTATTCGGGGGGAAACTATGGCTACACCTTC. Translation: CASSYYSGGNYGYTF.

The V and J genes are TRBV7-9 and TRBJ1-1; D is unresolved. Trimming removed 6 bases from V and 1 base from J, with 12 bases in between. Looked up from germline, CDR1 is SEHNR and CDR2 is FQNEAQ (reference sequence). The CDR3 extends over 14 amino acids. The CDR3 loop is CASSSNLENTEAFF. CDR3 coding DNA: TGTGCCAGCAGTTCTAATCTAGAGAACACTGAAGCTTTCTTT.

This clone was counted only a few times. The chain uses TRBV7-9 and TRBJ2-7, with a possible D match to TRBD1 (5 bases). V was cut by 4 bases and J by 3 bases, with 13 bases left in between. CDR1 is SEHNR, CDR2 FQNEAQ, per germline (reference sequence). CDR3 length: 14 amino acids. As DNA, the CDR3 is TGTGCCAGCAGCTCAGGGAACGGGTACTACGAGCAGTACTTC. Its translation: CASSSGNGYYEQYF.

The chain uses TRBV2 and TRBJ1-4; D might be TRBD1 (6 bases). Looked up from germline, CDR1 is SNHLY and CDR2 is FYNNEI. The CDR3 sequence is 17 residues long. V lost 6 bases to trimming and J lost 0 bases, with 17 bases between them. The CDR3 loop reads CASSLPRTAATNEKLFF. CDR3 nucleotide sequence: TGTGCCAGCAGCCTCCCCAGGACAGCCGCAACTAATGAAAAACTGTTTTTT.

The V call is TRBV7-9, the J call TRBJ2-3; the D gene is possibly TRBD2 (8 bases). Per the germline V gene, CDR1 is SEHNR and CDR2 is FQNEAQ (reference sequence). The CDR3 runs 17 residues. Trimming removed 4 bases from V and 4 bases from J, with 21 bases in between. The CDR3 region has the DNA TGTGCCAGCAGCTCCAGGGGGGGACTAGATTTTGCAGATACGCAGTATTTT. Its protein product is CASSSRGGLDFADTQYF.

The DNA of the CDR3 is TGTGCCAGCAGCTATACCCCGGACAGGTCCTACGAGCAGTACTTC. Translation gives CASSYTPDRSYEQYF. V usage is TRBV2 and J usage is TRBJ2-7; 7 positions match TRBD1. J was trimmed by 1 base and V by 6 bases; bases with no gene match: 9. Germline V gene lookup returns CDR1 SNHLY and CDR2 FYNNEI. The CDR3 consists of 15 residues.

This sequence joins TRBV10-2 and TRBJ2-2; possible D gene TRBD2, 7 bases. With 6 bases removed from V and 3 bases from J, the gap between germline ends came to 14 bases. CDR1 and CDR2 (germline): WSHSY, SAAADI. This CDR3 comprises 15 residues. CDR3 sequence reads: CASRSGGPDTGELFF. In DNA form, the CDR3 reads TGCGCCAGCAGGTCGGGGGGCCCCGACACCGGGGAGCTGTTTTTT.

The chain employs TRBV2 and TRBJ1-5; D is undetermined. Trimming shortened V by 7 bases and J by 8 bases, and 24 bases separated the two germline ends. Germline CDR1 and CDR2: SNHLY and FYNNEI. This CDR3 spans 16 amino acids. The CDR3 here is CASKYRLDGFGEPQHF. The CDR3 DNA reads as TGTGCCAGCAAGTACAGACTGGATGGCTTCGGGGAGCCCCAGCATTTT.

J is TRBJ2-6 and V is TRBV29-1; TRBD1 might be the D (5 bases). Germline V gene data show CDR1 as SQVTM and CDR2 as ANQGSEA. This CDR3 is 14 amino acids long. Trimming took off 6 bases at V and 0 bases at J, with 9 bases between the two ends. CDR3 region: CSVGDSSGANVLTF. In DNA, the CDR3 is TGCAGCGTGGGCGACAGCTCTGGGGCCAACGTCCTGACTTTC.

CDR3 in amino acids: CASRATGSGASPQHF. DNA for the CDR3: TGTGCCAGCAGAGCGACAGGGTCAGGGGCGTCGCCCCAGCATTTT. The chain couples TRBV6-5 to TRBJ1-5, with TRBD1 identical over 7 bases. In germline, CDR1 is MNHEY, CDR2 SVGAGI. J gave up 9 bases and V 6 bases, and 14 bases lay outside the gene matches. The CDR3 spans 15 residues.

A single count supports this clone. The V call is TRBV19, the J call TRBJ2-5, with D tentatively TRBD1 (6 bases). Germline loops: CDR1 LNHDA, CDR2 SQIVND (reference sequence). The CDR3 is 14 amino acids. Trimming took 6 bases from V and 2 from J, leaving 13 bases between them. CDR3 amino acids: CASSMTGLQETQYF. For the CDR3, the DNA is TGTGCCAGTAGCATGACAGGATTACAAGAGACCCAGTACTTC.

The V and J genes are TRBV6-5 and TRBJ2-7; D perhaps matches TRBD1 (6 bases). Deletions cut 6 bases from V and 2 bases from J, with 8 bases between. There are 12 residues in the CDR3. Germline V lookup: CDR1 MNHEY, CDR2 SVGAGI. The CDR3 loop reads CASSGTTYEQYF. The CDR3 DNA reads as TGTGCCAGCAGCGGGACAACCTACGAGCAGTACTTC.

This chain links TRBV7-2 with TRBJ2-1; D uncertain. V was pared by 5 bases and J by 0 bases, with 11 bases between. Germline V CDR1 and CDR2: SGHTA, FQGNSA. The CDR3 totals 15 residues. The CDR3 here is CASSPSRSSYNEQFF. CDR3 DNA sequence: TGTGCCAGCAGCCCCTCGAGGAGCTCCTACAATGAGCAGTTCTTC. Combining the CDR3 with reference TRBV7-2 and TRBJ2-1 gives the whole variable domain GAGVSQSPSNKVTEKGKDVELRCDPISGHTALYWYRQSLGQGLEFLIYFQGNSAPDKSGLPSDRFSAERTGGSVSTLTIQRTQQEDSAVYLCASSPSRSSYNEQFFGPGTRLTVL.

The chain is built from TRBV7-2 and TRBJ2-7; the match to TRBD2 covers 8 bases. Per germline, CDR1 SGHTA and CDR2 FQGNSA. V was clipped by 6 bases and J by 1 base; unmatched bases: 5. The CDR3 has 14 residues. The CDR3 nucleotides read TGTGCCAGCAGGAGGGGCGGGGGGTCCTACGAGCAGTACTTC. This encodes CASRRGGGSYEQYF. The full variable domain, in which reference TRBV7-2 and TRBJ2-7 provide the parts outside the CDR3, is GAGVSQSPSNKVTEKGKDVELRCDPISGHTALYWYRQSLGQGLEFLIYFQGNSAPDKSGLPSDRFSAERTGGSVSTLTIQRTQQEDSAVYLCASRRGGGSYEQYFGPGTRLTVT.

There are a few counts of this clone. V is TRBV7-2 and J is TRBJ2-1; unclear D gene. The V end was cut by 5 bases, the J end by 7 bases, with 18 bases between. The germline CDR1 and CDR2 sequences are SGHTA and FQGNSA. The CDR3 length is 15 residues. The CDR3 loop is CASSLRPGSGNEQFF. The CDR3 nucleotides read TGTGCCAGCAGCCTCAGGCCTGGTAGTGGGAATGAGCAGTTCTTC.

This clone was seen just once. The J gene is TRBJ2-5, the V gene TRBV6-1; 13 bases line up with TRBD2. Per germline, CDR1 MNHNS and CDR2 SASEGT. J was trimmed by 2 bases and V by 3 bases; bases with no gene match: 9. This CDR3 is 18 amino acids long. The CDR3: CASSERGLAGWRQETQYF. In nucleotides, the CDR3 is TGTGCCAGCAGTGAGAGGGGACTAGCGGGGTGGAGGCAAGAGACCCAGTACTTC.

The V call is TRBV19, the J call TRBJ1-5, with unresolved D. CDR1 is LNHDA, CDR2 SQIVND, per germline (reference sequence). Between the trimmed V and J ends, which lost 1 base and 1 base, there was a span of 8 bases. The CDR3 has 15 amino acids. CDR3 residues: CASSIVEASNQPQHF. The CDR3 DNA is TGTGCCAGTAGTATAGTGGAGGCCAGCAATCAGCCCCAGCATTTT.

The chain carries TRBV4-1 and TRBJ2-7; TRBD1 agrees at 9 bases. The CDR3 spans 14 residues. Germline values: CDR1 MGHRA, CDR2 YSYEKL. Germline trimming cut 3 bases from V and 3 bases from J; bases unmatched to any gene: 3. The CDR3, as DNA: TGCGCCAGCAGCCAGCCGGGACAGGGCTACGAGCAGTACTTC. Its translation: CASSQPGQGYEQYF.

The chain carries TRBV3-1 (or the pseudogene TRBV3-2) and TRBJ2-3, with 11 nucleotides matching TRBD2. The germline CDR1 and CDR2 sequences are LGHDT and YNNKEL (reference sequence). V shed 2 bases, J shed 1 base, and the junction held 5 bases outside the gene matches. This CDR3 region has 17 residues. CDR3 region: CASSQLAGGLGTDTQYF. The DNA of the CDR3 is TGTGCCAGCAGCCAATTAGCGGGGGGGCTGGGCACAGATACGCAGTATTTT.

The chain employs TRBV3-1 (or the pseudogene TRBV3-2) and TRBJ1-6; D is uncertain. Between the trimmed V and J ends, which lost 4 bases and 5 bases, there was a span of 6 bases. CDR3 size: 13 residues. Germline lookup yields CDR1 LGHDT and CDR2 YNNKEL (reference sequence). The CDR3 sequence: CASSPRDNSPLHF. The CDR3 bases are TGTGCCAGCAGCCCCCGAGATAATTCACCCCTCCACTTT.

The CDR3 DNA reads as TGCGCCAGCAGCCAAGCTACGGGTCTCTCTGGAAACACCATATATTTT. Protein product: CASSQATGLSGNTIYF. This chain connects TRBV4-1 to TRBJ1-3; D remains unclear. The germline gives CDR1 MGHRA, CDR2 YSYEKL. CDR3 size: 16 residues. V lost 1 base to trimming and J lost 0 bases, with 10 bases between them.

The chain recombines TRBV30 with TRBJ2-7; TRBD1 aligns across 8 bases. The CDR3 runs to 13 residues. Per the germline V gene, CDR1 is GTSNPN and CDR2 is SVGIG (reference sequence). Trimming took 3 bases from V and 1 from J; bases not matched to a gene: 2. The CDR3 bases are TGTGCCTGGAGCCGGGACAGGTCCTACGAGCAGTACTTC. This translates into CAWSRDRSYEQYF.

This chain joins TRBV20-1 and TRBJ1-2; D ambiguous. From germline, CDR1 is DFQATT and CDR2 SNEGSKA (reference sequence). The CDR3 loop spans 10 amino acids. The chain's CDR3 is CTRYNYGYTF. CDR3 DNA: TGCACCCGCTACAACTATGGCTACACCTTC.

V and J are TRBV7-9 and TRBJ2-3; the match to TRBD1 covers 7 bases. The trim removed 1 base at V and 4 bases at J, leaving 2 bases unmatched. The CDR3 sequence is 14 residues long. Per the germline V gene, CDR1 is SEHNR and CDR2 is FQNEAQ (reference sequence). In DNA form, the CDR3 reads TGTGCCAGCAGCTTAGTAGGGGGCCCAGATACGCAGTATTTT. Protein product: CASSLVGGPDTQYF.

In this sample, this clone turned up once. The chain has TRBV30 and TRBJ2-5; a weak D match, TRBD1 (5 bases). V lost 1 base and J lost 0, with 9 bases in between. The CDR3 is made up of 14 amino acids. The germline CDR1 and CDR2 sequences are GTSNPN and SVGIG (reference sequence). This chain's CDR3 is CAWSGSGNQETQYF. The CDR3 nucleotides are TGTGCCTGGAGTGGCTCAGGGAACCAAGAGACCCAGTACTTC.

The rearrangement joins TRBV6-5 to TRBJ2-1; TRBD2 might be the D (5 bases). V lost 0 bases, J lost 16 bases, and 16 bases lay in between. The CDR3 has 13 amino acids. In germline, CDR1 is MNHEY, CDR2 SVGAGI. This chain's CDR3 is CASSYSMRGEGFF. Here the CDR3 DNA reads TGTGCCAGCAGTTACTCGATGAGAGGTGAGGGATTCTTC.

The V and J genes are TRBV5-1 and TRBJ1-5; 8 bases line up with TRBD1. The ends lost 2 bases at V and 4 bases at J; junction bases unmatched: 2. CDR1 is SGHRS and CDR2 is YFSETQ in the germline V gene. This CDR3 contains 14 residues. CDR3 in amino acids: CASSLQGENQPQHF. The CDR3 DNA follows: TGCGCCAGCAGCTTACAGGGGGAGAATCAGCCCCAGCATTTT. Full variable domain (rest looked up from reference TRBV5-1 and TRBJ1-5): KAGVTQTPRYLIKTRGQQVTLSCSPISGHRSVSWYQQTPGQGLQFLFEYFSETQRNKGNFPGRFSGRQFSNSRSEMNVSTLELGDSALYLCASSLQGENQPQHFGDGTRLSIL.

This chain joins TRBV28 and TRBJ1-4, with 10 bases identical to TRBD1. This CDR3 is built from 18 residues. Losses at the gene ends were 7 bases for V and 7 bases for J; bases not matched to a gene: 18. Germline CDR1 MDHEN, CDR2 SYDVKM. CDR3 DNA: TGTGCCAGCAACTCCGGGACAGGGGCTCTCTATCATCGTGAAAAACTGTTTTTT. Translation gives CASNSGTGALYHREKLFF.

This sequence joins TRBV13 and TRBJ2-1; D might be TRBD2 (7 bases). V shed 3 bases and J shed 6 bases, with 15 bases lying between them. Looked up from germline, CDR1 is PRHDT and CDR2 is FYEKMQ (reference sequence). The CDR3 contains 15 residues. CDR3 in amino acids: CASSFGGASVNEQFF. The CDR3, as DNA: TGTGCCAGCAGCTTTGGGGGGGCCTCCGTCAATGAGCAGTTCTTC.